One sample yielded the 24 T cell receptor beta chains listed below, sequenced in a study of shared clonotypes between healthy human individuals. The table came from immunoSEQ multiplex PCR; TCRdb's copy has only in-frame clones and leaves some out. Of 730,000 or so clones in the sample, roughly 70% were seen once. The sequenced sample consisted of memory CD4+ T cells sorted from blood. Subset given: CD45RA-negative fraction. The receptors originated from a woman between 25 and 40 years old in good health.

V and J are TRBV11-2 and TRBJ2-1; TRBD2 agrees at 7 bases. The germline CDR1 and CDR2 sequences are SGHAT and FQNNGV. This CDR3 comprises 15 residues. The J segment lost 6 bases and the V segment lost 1 base, leaving 6 bases of the junction unmatched. The CDR3 spells CASSLGAGVINEQFF. CDR3 in DNA: TGTGCCAGCAGCTTAGGGGCGGGAGTGATCAATGAGCAGTTCTTC.

The chain recombines TRBV6-1 with TRBJ2-3; 7 nucleotides agree with TRBD1. The CDR3 contains 16 residues. CDR1 and CDR2 (germline): MNHNS, SASEGT. V lost 2 bases, J lost 1 base, and 6 bases stayed unmatched. CDR3 loop: CASSERPGTGTDTQYF. Written as DNA, the CDR3 is TGTGCCAGCAGTGAACGACCCGGGACAGGCACAGATACGCAGTATTTT.

J is TRBJ2-7 and V is TRBV2; 7 positions agree with TRBD1. Germline loops: CDR1 SNHLY, CDR2 FYNNEI. This CDR3 is 14 amino acids long. With V trimmed by 8 bases and J by 2 bases, 9 bases remained unmatched. The CDR3 sequence: CASLQDRTTYEQYF. The CDR3 DNA is TGTGCCAGCCTCCAGGACAGGACAACCTACGAGCAGTACTTC. The full variable domain, with the rest looked up from reference TRBV2 and TRBJ2-7, is EPEVTQTPSHQVTQMGQEVILRCVPISNHLYFYWYRQILGQKVEFLVSFYNNEISEKSEIFDDQFSVERPDGSNFTLKIRSTKLEDSAMYFCASLQDRTTYEQYFGPGTRLTVT.

The genes are TRBV7-9 and TRBJ2-7; 14 bases agree with TRBD2. Losses at the gene ends were 2 bases for V and 7 bases for J; bases not matched to a gene: 7. The CDR3 length is 16 residues. Germline lookup yields CDR1 SEHNR and CDR2 FQNEAQ (reference sequence). CDR3: CASSLHGTSGSGEQYF. The DNA of the CDR3 is TGTGCCAGCAGCTTACATGGGACTAGCGGGAGTGGTGAGCAGTACTTC.

J is TRBJ2-7 and V is TRBV5-1; D is unclear. Trimming shortened V by 0 bases and J by 2 bases, and 9 bases separated the two germline ends. CDR1 is SGHRS, CDR2 YFSETQ, per germline. The CDR3 loop spans 14 amino acids. The CDR3, as DNA: TGCGCCAGCAGCTTGGACGGATCCCCCTACGAGCAGTACTTC. Residues: CASSLDGSPYEQYF.

The genes are TRBV2 and TRBJ2-7; 11 bases match TRBD2. Germline values: CDR1 SNHLY, CDR2 FYNNEI. This CDR3 has 14 residues. V was clipped by 6 bases and J by 3 bases; unmatched bases: 4. CDR3 region: CASRVSGGGYEQYF. The CDR3 DNA is TGTGCCAGCAGGGTTAGCGGGGGGGGCTACGAGCAGTACTTC.

This rearrangement joins TRBV28 to TRBJ2-7; either TRBD1 or TRBD2 may fit D (7 bases each). The CDR3 extends over 18 amino acids. The germline V gene encodes CDR1 MDHEN and CDR2 SYDVKM. Trimming took 5 bases from V and 0 from J, leaving 23 bases between them. This CDR3 reads CASSHRGGQRDNSYEQYF. The CDR3 region has the DNA TGTGCCAGCAGTCACCGCGGGGGACAGCGGGACAACTCCTACGAGCAGTACTTC.

This clone was counted a single time. The chain carries TRBV25-1 and TRBJ2-5; D gene ambiguous. Germline V gene data show CDR1 as MGHDK and CDR2 as SYGVNS. V lost 3 bases and J 3 bases, leaving 20 bases between the germline ends. The CDR3 contains 17 residues. The DNA of the CDR3 is TGTGCCAGCAGTGACCCAGACACCTCAATCCGTAAAGAGACCCAGTACTTC. As protein: CASSDPDTSIRKETQYF.

This chain links TRBV6-5 with TRBJ2-3; D may match TRBD1 or TRBD2 (5 bases each). The germline gives CDR1 MNHEY, CDR2 SVGAGI. This CDR3 region has 14 residues. With 6 bases removed from V and 2 bases from J, the gap between germline ends came to 12 bases. The CDR3 DNA sequence: TGTGCCAGCAGGGTCGGGGCACACACAGATACGCAGTATTTT. It yields the protein CASRVGAHTDTQYF.

In its sample, this clone was seen once. The rearrangement joins TRBV15 to TRBJ1-4; no clear D gene. V dropped 1 base and J dropped 5 bases, with 11 bases sitting between them. The germline V gene has CDR1 LNHNV and CDR2 YYDKDF (reference sequence). The CDR3 sequence is 15 residues long. The CDR3 DNA reads TGTGCCACCAGCAGAGGGCAGGTTGGAAATGAAAAACTGTTTTTT. It encodes CATSRGQVGNEKLFF.

In DNA, the CDR3 is TGTGCCAGTACGGGCGGGACCTACGAGCAGTACTTC. This sequence encodes CASTGGTYEQYF. The V and J genes are TRBV19 and TRBJ2-7, with D possibly being TRBD2 (6 bases). CDR1 is LNHDA and CDR2 is SQIVND in the germline V gene (reference sequence). The CDR3 extends over 12 amino acids. The V end was cut by 7 bases, the J end by 2 bases, with 9 bases between. Filled out from reference TRBV19 and TRBJ2-7, the complete variable domain reads DGGITQSPKYLFRKEGQNVTLSCEQNLNHDAMYWYRQDPGQGLRLIYYSQIVNDFQKGDIAEGYSVSREKKESFPLTVTSAQKNPTAFYLCASTGGTYEQYFGPGTRLTVT.

The chain links TRBV5-1 to TRBJ1-5, with D perhaps TRBD1 (6 bases). Trimming left V 4 bases short and J 1 base short, with 15 bases between. The V gene's germline CDR1 is SGHRS and CDR2 YFSETQ. The CDR3 contains 16 residues. The CDR3 region has the DNA TGCGCCAGCAGCCCGGAGGGGGGGGCCAGCAATCAGCCCCAGCATTTT. Translation gives CASSPEGGASNQPQHF.

The chain has TRBV27 and TRBJ2-2; D is unresolved. V was cut by 8 bases and J by 7 bases, with 20 bases left in between. Germline CDR1 reads MNHEY; CDR2 reads SMNVEV (reference sequence). The CDR3 loop spans 15 amino acids. The CDR3 region has the DNA TGTGCCAGCGGGCCCTGGAGCCAGATAGGCGGGGAGCTGTTTTTT. Its protein product is CASGPWSQIGGELFF.

V is TRBV5-1 and J is TRBJ2-4; a possible D gene is TRBD1 (6 bases). Trimming removed 0 bases at V and 8 bases at J, with 9 bases between. The CDR3 has 13 residues. CDR1 is SGHRS and CDR2 is YFSETQ in the germline V gene. DNA for the CDR3: TGCGCCAGCAGCTTGGGGGACACGGACATTCAGTACTTC. It translates to CASSLGDTDIQYF. Together with reference TRBV5-1 and TRBJ2-4, the CDR3 gives the full variable domain: KAGVTQTPRYLIKTRGQQVTLSCSPISGHRSVSWYQQTPGQGLQFLFEYFSETQRNKGNFPGRFSGRQFSNSRSEMNVSTLELGDSALYLCASSLGDTDIQYFGAGTRLSVL.

The gene calls are TRBV5-1 and TRBJ2-3; 10 positions agree with TRBD2. J was trimmed by 2 bases and V by 0 bases; bases with no gene match: 3. CDR1 and CDR2 from the germline V gene are SGHRS and YFSETQ. The CDR3 runs to 16 residues. The CDR3 here is CASSLGAGGPTDTQYF. CDR3 sequence (DNA): TGCGCCAGCAGCTTGGGAGCGGGAGGGCCCACAGATACGCAGTATTTT.

As regards this clone: A much bigger clone sits one base away, suggesting this may be a read error. The V and J genes are TRBV9 and TRBJ2-7; no reliable D call. Germline V CDR1 and CDR2: SGDLS, YYNGEE. CDR3 length equals 12 residues. Trimming left V 4 bases short and J 1 base short, with 6 bases between. The CDR3 region is CASSFRSYEQYF. The CDR3 DNA reads as TGTGCCAGCAGCTTTAGGTCCTACGAGCAGTACTTC. Full variable domain (outside the CDR3, taken from reference TRBV9 and TRBJ2-7): DSGVTQTPKHLITATGQRVTLRCSPRSGDLSVYWYQQSLDQGLQFLIQYYNGEERAKGNILERFSAQQFPDLHSELNLSSLELGDSALYFCASSFRSYEQYFGPGTRLTVT.

The chain recombines TRBV5-1 with TRBJ1-1; 8 nucleotides line up with TRBD1. CDR1 and CDR2 (germline): SGHRS, YFSETQ. With 7 bases clipped from V and 4 bases from J, the junction kept 6 bases outside the gene matches. The CDR3 has 13 residues. The CDR3 coding sequence is TGCGCCAGCGGAGATACAGGGGGCACTGAAGCTTTCTTT. This translates into CASGDTGGTEAFF.

The chain recombines TRBV6-6 with TRBJ1-5, with D possibly matching TRBD1 (5 bases). Germline V lookup: CDR1 MNHNY, CDR2 SVGAGI (reference sequence). Trimming shortened V by 0 bases and J by 7 bases, and 10 bases separated the two germline ends. The CDR3 has 14 residues. The CDR3 loop is CASSYSNGAQPQHF. CDR3 DNA sequence: TGTGCCAGCAGTTACTCGAATGGGGCCCAGCCCCAGCATTTT.

CDR3 bases: TGTGCCAGCTCGTCGCAGGGGGGGGAAATCGAGCCCCAGCATTTT. This sequence encodes CASSSQGGEIEPQHF. The genes are TRBV18 and TRBJ1-5; 7 bases fit TRBD1. V trimming: 6 bases; J trimming: 8 bases; junction bases outside the gene matches: 13. This CDR3 has 15 amino acids. CDR1 KGHSH and CDR2 LQKENI come from the germline V gene.

V usage is TRBV7-9 and J usage is TRBJ2-5; 7 bases are a match to TRBD2. The V segment lost 5 bases and the J segment 3 bases; nucleotides outside the gene matches: 3. The CDR3 loop spans 13 amino acids. In germline, CDR1 is SEHNR, CDR2 FQNEAQ (reference sequence). In DNA, the CDR3 is TGTGCCAGCAGCAGCCTAGCGGAAGAGACCCAGTACTTC. It codes for CASSSLAEETQYF.

This chain joins TRBV27 and TRBJ2-1; no reliable D call. The CDR3 length is 18 residues. The V end lost 2 bases, the J end lost 0 bases, and 17 bases lay between the germline ends. Germline V gives CDR1 MNHEY, CDR2 SMNVEV (reference sequence). CDR3 DNA: TGTGCCAGCAGTTTAAAGGCAGCCGAACCGAGCTCCTACAATGAGCAGTTCTTC. Residues: CASSLKAAEPSSYNEQFF.

This clone occurred a few times. The CDR3 DNA reads as TGTGCCAGCAGCTTTTTCGGGAGGGAGATCGAGTTCTTC. Its translation: CASSFFGREIEFF. V usage is TRBV7-9 and J usage is TRBJ2-1, with 8 bases lining up with TRBD2. With V trimmed by 3 bases and J by 14 bases, 9 bases remained unmatched. Germline values: CDR1 SEHNR, CDR2 FQNEAQ (reference sequence). This CDR3 contains 13 residues.

About this clone itself: A much more abundant neighbour one base away suggests this may be a read error. This chain uses TRBV6-5 with TRBJ2-1, with 8 bases lining up with TRBD2. Looked up from germline, CDR1 is MNHEY and CDR2 is SVGAGI. This CDR3 contains 15 residues. With V trimmed by 6 bases and J by 0 bases, 4 bases remained unmatched. Here the CDR3 DNA reads TGTGCCAGCAGACTCAGCGGGAGCTCCTACAATGAGCAGTTCTTC. Its protein is CASRLSGSSYNEQFF.

V gene TRBV6-6 combines with J gene TRBJ1-3; tentatively, D is TRBD1 (6 bases). From germline, CDR1 is MNHNY and CDR2 SVGAGI (reference sequence). V was clipped by 7 bases and J by 4 bases, with 11 bases between them. The CDR3 spans 13 residues. As DNA, the CDR3 is TGTGCCAGCAAAGGGGGAGGCGGAAACACCATATATTTT. As protein: CASKGGGGNTIYF.